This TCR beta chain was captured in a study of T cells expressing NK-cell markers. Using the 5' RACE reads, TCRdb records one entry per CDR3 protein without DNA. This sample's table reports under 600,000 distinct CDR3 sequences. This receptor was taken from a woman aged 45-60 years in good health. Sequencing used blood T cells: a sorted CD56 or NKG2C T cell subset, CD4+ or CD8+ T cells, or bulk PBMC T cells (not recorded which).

The CDR3 region is CASSQDQGRDNEQFF. The gene calls are TRBV3-1 and TRBJ2-1; the D call from TCRdb, TRBD1, cannot be confirmed without DNA. The CDR3 length is 15 residues. Germline-derived CDR1 and CDR2 are LGHDT and YNNKEL (reference sequence).